This T cell receptor (beta chain) was captured in a study of T cell responses to AZD1222 COVID-19 vaccine. Trimming shortened V by 2 bases and J by 4 bases, and 15 bases separated the two germline ends. Germline CDR1 and CDR2: SNHLY and FYNNEI. CDR3 length equals 16 residues. The table came from immunoSEQ multiplex PCR; TCRdb's copy has only in-frame clones and leaves some out. The table has roughly 49,000 clones, more than 65% seen once. The chain joins TRBV2 to TRBJ1-3; D is ambiguous. This receptor was taken from an adult in good health. The sample consisted of peripheral blood, taken on day 0 of MenACWY control vaccination. CDR3 nucleotides: TGTGCCAGCAGTGAAAACCCTGCCCCGAGAGGAAACACCATATATTTT. As protein: CASSENPAPRGNTIYF.